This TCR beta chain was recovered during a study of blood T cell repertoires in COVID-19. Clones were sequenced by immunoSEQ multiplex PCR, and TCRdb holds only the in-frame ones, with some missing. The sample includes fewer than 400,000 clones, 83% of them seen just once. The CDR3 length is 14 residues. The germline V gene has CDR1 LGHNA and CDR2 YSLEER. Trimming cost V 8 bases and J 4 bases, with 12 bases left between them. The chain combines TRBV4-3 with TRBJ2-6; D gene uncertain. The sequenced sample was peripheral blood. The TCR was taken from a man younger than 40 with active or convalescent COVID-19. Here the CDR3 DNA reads TGCGCCAGCTCCTCCTCGGAGGGGGCCAACGTCCTGACTTTC. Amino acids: CASSSSEGANVLTF.